This T cell receptor beta chain was retrieved from a study of CD8 T cells in Susac syndrome. As to this clonotype: Antigen specificity is unknown.

Stable or active relapsing-remitting multiple sclerosis, untreated and meeting revised McDonald criteria, defined the controls. FACS enriched CD8+ TEMRA cells, while bulk CD8+ and CD4+ were negatively isolated. The V and J ends lost 3 bases and 5 bases respectively, with 11 bases between them. The germline V gene encodes CDR1 MGHRA and CDR2 YSYEKL. CDR3 size: 14 residues. Random hexamers served to reverse transcribe about 0.45 to 1 ug RNA. Multiplex immunoSEQ PCR targeted 54 Vbeta and 13 Jbeta TCR beta segments. One entry per CDR3 protein results from TCRdb running MiXCR on the immunoSEQ multiplex PCR reads. Among approximately 200,000 distinct CDR3 sequences listed, about 94% were seen once. Study-wide results and caveats: A relatively small number of individuals underwent TCR sequencing and HLA analysis.

This chain uses TRBV4-1 with TRBJ2-1; D not resolved. The source is a human donor with multiple sclerosis. Material: CD4+ T cells from PBMCs. The CDR3 spells CASSHGRINNEQFF. Here the CDR3 DNA reads TGCGCCAGCAGCCATGGCAGGATTAACAATGAGCAGTTCTTC.